This is a list of T cell receptor beta chains from one sample in a study of blood T cells in healthy people across ages. TCRdb recomputed calls from the 5' RACE reads with MiXCR, one row per CDR3 protein. The data show fewer than 1.5 million distinct CDR3 sequences, about 40% seen once. The sequenced sample consisted of blood. All receptors come from a woman aged 18-29 years in good health. The CDR3 runs from the conserved cysteine through the conserved F or W. D genes are given only for firm matches. Rows may omit the clone size; those that give it use once, few, many or a size class.

>NA|few|TRBV12-3/TRBV12-4|TRBJ1-5
TGTGCCAGCAGTTTTGACTCCAGAAATCAGCCCCAGCATTTT
CASSFDSRNQPQHF
>NA|NA|TRBV10-3|TRBJ2-1
TGTGCCATCAGTGAGTCGGGAGGAGACAATGAGCAGTTCTTC
CAISESGGDNEQFF
>NA|NA|TRBV6-2/TRBV6-3|TRBJ2-1
TGTGCCAGCAGTTACTCCCCCCGGGAGCAGTTCTTC
CASSYSPREQFF
>NA|once|TRBV7-9|TRBJ2-7
TGTGCCAGCAGCTCCTACAGTAAATACAATGAGCAGTACTTC
CASSSYSKYNEQYF
>NA|few|TRBV12-3/TRBV12-4|TRBJ1-1
TGTGCCAGCAGTAGTGGACCCCCAGCTTTCTTT
CASSSGPPAFF
>NA|few|TRBV5-1|TRBJ2-7
TGCGCCAGCAGCTTGGACCCCAGCGGGCCCTACGAGCAGTACTTC
CASSLDPSGPYEQYF
>NA|NA|TRBV5-4|TRBJ2-1
TGTGCCAGCAGCTTGACGAGTGGTAATTTCAATGAGCAGTTCTTC
CASSLTSGNFNEQFF
>NA|few|TRBV21-1|TRBJ2-1
TGTGCCAGCAGCAAAGGTAACCCGGGGACAGGGGCGTACCCGCATATCTACAATGAGCAGTTCTTC
CASSKGNPGTGAYPHIYNEQFF
>NA|NA|TRBV3-1|TRBJ2-7
TGTGCCAGCAGCCAAGGGGCTAACACCGGATGGCAATCGTCCTACGAGCAGTACTTC
CASSQGANTGWQSSYEQYF
>TRBD2|NA|TRBV2|TRBJ2-3
TGTACCAGCAGTGAGACTAGCGGGGACACAGATACGCAGTATTTT
CTSSETSGDTDTQYF
>NA|few|TRBV12-3/TRBV12-4|TRBJ2-3
TGTGCCAGCAGTTTTTTTCGCACAGATACGCAGTATTTT
CASSFFRTDTQYF
>NA|few|TRBV20-1|TRBJ1-1
TGCAGTGCTAGAGATCTGGCCGCCCCTGAAGCTTTCTTT
CSARDLAAPEAFF
>NA|few|TRBV30|TRBJ1-2
TGTGCCTCCCGGGATCGTGGCTACACCTTC
CASRDRGYTF
>NA|few|TRBV12-3/TRBV12-4|TRBJ2-3
TGTGCCAGCAGTTCCTATACGCAGTATTTT
CASSSYTQYF
>NA|few|TRBV3-1|TRBJ2-7
TGTGCCAGCAGCCAAGATCCAGGGAGGTCCTACGAGCAGTACTTC
CASSQDPGRSYEQYF